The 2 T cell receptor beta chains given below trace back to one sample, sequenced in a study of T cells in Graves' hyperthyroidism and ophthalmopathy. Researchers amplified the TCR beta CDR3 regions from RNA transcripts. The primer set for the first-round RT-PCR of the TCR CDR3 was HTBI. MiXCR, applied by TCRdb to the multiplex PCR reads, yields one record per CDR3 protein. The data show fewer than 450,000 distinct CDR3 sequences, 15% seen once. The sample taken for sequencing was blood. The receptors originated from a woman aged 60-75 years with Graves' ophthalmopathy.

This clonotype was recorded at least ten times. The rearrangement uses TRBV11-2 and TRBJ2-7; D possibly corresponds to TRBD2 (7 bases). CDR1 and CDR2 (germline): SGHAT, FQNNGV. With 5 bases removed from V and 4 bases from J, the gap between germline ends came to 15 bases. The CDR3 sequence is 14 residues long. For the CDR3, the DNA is TGTGCCAGCAGCCCCCGGGGGGCTTTATACGAGCAGTACTTC. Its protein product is CASSPRGALYEQYF.

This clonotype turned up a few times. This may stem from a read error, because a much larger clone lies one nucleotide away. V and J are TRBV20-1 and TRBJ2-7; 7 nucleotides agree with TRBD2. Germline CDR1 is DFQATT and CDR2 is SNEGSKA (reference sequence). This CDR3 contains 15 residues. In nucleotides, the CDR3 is TGCAGTGCTAGCTACTTGGGGCTAGCGGCATACGAGCAGCACTTC. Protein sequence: CSASYLGLAAYEQHF.